This T cell receptor (beta chain) was captured in a study of blood T cells in healthy people across ages. Study-wide findings and caveats: Investigators viewed diversity estimates from one million T cells as underestimates, the study reported.

There were healthy Caucasian individuals from Russia, aged roughly 6 to 100, serving as donors. Drawing of peripheral blood yielded ten milliliters from each donor. Alongside a J-beta primer mix, a sample-barcoded 5' primer served in a second PCR lasting about 7 to 11 cycles. Template switching added a 12-random-nucleotide identifier to every cDNA molecule. TCRdb reprocessed the 5' RACE reads with MiXCR, giving one entry per CDR3 protein. The data show under 950,000 distinct CDR3 sequences, roughly 20% seen once. This clonotype was picked up many times. Its matching antigen is unknown. The J segment lost 0 bases and the V segment lost 6 bases, leaving 5 bases of the junction unmatched. CDR3 length equals 15 residues.

This rearrangement joins TRBV12-3 or TRBV12-4 to TRBJ2-7; 10 bases align to TRBD2. Specimen: blood. The clonotype was recovered from a man between 70 and 80 years old in good health. CDR3 nucleotides: TGTGCCAGCAGACGGACTAGCGGAAGCTCCTACGAGCAGTACTTC. As protein: CASRRTSGSSYEQYF.